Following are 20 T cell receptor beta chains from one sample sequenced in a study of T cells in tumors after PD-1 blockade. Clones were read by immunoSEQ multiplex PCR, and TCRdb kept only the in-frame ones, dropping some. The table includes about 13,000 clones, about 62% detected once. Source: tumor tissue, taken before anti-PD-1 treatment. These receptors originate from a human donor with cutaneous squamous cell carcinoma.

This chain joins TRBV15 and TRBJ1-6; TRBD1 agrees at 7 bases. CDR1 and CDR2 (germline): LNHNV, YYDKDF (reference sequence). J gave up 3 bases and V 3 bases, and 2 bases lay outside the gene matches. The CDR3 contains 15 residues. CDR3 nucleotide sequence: TGTGCCACCAGCAGGAGGGACAGCTATAATTCACCCCTCCACTTT. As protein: CATSRRDSYNSPLHF.

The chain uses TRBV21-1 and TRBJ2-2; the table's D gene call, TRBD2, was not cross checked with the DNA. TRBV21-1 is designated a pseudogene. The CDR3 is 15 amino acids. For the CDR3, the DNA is TGTGCCAGCAGAGAGGTTCGGGGGGGCACCGGGGAGCTGTTTTTT. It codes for CASREVRGGTGELFF.

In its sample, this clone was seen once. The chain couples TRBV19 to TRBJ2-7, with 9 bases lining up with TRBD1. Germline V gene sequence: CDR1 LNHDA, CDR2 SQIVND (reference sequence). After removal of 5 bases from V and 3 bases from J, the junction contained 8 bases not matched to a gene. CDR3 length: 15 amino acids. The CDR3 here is CASSSRDRVNYEQYF. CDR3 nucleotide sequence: TGTGCCAGTAGTTCCCGGGACAGGGTCAACTACGAGCAGTACTTC.

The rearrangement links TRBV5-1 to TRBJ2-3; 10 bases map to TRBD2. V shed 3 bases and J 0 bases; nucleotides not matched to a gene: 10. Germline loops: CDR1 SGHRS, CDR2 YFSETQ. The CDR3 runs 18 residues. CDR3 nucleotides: TGCGCCAGCAGCTGGAAACCTACTAGCGGGACTAGCACAGATACGCAGTATTTT. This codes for CASSWKPTSGTSTDTQYF.

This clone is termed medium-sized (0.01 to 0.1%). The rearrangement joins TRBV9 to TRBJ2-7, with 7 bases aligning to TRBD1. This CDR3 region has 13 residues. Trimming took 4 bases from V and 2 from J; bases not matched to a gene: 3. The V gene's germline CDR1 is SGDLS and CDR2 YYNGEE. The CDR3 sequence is CASSSQGAYEQYF. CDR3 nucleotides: TGTGCCAGCAGCAGTCAGGGGGCCTACGAGCAGTACTTC. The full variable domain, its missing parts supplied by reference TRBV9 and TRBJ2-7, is DSGVTQTPKHLITATGQRVTLRCSPRSGDLSVYWYQQSLDQGLQFLIQYYNGEERAKGNILERFSAQQFPDLHSELNLSSLELGDSALYFCASSSQGAYEQYFGPGTRLTVT.

The chain's CDR3 is CASSFAVVGGSYNEQFF. In nucleotides, the CDR3 is TGTGCCAGCAGCTTTGCGGTAGTGGGGGGCAGCTACAATGAGCAGTTCTTC. The chain links TRBV5-6 to TRBJ2-1, with D perhaps being TRBD1 or TRBD2 (6 bases each). V lost 2 bases, J lost 3 bases, and 18 bases lay in between. CDR3 length equals 17 residues. Germline CDR1 and CDR2: SGHDT and YYEEEE.

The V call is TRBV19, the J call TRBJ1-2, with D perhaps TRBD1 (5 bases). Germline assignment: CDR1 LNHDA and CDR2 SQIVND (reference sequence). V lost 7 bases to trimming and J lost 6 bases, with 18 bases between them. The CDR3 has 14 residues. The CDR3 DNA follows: TGTGCCAGTACCTATAGTGGCAGGGTTGATGGCTACACCTTC. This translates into CASTYSGRVDGYTF.

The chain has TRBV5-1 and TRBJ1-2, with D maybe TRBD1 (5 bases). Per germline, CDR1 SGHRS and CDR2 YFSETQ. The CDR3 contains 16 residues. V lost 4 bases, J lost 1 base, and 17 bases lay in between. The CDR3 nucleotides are TGCGCCAGCAGCCACAACACTTATGACAGTAACTATGGCTACACCTTC. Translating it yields CASSHNTYDSNYGYTF.

The CDR3 nucleotides are TGTGCCAGCAGCTTCGCGGGAGAGGCCTCGGAGACCCAGTACTTC. Encoded protein: CASSFAGEASETQYF. V and J are TRBV5-4 and TRBJ2-5; 7 bases agree with TRBD2. CDR1 is SGHNT, CDR2 YYREEE, per germline (reference sequence). The CDR3 contains 15 residues. Trimming cost V 2 bases and J 5 bases; bases outside gene matches: 9.

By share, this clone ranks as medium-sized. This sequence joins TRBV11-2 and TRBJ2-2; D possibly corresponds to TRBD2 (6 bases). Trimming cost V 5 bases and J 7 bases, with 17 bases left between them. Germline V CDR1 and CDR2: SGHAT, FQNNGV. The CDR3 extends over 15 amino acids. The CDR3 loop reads CASSPPTRLGGELFF. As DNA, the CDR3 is TGTGCCAGCAGCCCGCCGACTAGACTCGGCGGGGAGCTGTTTTTT.

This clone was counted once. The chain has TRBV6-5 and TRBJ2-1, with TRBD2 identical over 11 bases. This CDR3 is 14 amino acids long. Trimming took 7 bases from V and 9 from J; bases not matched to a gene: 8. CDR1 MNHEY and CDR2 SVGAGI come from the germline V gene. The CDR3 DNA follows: TGTGCCAGCAATCACAGGCTAGCGGGGGGTGAGCAGTTCTTC. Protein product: CASNHRLAGGEQFF.

CDR3 region: CASSRPPPTYGYTF. In DNA, the CDR3 is TGTGCCAGCAGTCGCCCCCCACCGACCTATGGCTACACCTTC. The rearrangement links TRBV6-2 or TRBV6-3 to TRBJ1-2, with D hard to call. The germline CDR1 and CDR2 sequences are MNHEY and SVGEGT. The CDR3 spans 14 residues. Trimming took off 5 bases at V and 4 bases at J, with 14 bases between the two ends.

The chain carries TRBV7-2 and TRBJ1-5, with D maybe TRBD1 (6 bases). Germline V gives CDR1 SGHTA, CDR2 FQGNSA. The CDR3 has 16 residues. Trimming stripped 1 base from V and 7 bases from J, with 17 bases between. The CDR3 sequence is CASSLVGGGEHQPQHF. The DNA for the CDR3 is TGTGCCAGCAGCTTAGTAGGGGGAGGGGAGCACCAGCCCCAGCATTTT.

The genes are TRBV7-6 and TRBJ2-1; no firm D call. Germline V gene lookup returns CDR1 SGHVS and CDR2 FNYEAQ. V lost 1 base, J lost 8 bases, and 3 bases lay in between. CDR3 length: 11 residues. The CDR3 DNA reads TGTGCCAGCAGCTTAGACTATGAGCAGTTCTTC. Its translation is CASSLDYEQFF.

Here the CDR3 reads CASSDRADPTDTQYF. The CDR3 nucleotides read TGTGCCAGCAGTGATAGGGCGGACCCCACGGATACGCAGTATTTT. The J gene is TRBJ2-3, the V gene TRBV25-1, with D unclear. The V gene lost 3 bases and the J gene lost 6 bases, with 16 bases spanning the gap. The CDR3 sequence is 15 residues long. CDR1 is MGHDK, CDR2 SYGVNS, per germline.

The DNA of the CDR3 is TGTGCCAGCATCCCCCAGGGAGAGAACACCGGGGAGCTGTTTTTT. Its translation: CASIPQGENTGELFF. The rearrangement links TRBV7-9 to TRBJ2-2; D may be TRBD1 or TRBD2 (5 bases each). The V and J ends lost 7 bases and 1 base respectively, with 13 bases between them. The CDR3 has 15 amino acids. Germline V lookup: CDR1 SEHNR, CDR2 FQNEAQ (reference sequence). The whole variable domain, remainder taken from reference TRBV7-9 and TRBJ2-2, is DTGVSQNPRHKITKRGQNVTFRCDPISEHNRLYWYRQTLGQGPEFLTYFQNEAQLEKSRLLSDRFSAERPKGSFSTLEIQRTEQGDSAMYLCASIPQGENTGELFFGEGSRLTVL.

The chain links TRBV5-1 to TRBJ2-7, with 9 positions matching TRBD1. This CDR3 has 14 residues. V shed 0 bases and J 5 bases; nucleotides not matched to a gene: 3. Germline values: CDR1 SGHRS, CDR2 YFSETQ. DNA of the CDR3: TGCGCCAGCAGCTTGGAGGGACAGGGCAACGAGCAGTACTTC. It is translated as CASSLEGQGNEQYF.

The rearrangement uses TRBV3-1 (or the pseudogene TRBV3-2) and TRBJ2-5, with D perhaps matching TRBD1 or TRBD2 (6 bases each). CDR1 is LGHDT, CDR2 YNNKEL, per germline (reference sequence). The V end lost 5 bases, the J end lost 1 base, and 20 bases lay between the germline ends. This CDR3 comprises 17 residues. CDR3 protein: CASSNNSGPGAQETQYF. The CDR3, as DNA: TGTGCCAGCAGCAATAATAGCGGCCCGGGGGCCCAAGAGACCCAGTACTTC.

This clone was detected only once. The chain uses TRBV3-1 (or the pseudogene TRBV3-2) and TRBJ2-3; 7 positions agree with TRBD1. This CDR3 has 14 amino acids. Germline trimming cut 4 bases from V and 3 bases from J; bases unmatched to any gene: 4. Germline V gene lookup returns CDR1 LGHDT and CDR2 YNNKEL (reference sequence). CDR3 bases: TGTGCCAGCAGCCGAAGGACAGGAACAGATACGCAGTATTTT. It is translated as CASSRRTGTDTQYF.

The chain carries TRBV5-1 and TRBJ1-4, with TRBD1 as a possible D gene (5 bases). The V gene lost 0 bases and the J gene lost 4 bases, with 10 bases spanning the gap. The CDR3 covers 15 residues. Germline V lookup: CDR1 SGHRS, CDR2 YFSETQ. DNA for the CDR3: TGCGCCAGCAGCTTGGAAACAGGACGTAATGAAAAACTGTTTTTT. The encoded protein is CASSLETGRNEKLFF.